The present TCR beta chain was sequenced within a study of beta chain features in type 1 diabetes. The wider study: Age and gender were similar between patients and healthy donors, as were cell yields. Study-level points and caveats: All four CD4+ subsets from Type 1 diabetes patients carried moderately but significantly shorter TCRB CDR3s. A potential PCR bias toward shorter templates would be equal in patient and control samples.

The CDR3 spans 12 residues. Germline V lookup: CDR1 SGHTA, CDR2 FQGNSA. Trimming stripped 1 base from V and 6 bases from J, with 6 bases between. Isolation of CD4+ naive, central memory, regulatory and stem cell-like memory cells was achieved by sorting via CD45RO/CCR7/CD25/CD127/CD95/CD27. This clone was seen only a few times. Its target is unknown. Investigators reverse transcribed all isolated RNA, so they sequenced expressed TCRB transcripts. TCRdb's copy holds only in-frame clones and misses some; the assay was immunoSEQ multiplex PCR. The repertoire holds around 290,000 clones, about 7.8% seen once, with about 0.93% in the top ten.

Source material: central memory CD4+ T cells from blood. This clonotype was obtained from a young woman in good health. V is TRBV7-2 and J is TRBJ1-2; D is unresolved. The DNA of the CDR3 is TGTGCCAGCAGCTTAGGGGTCGATGGCTACACCTTC. As protein: CASSLGVDGYTF.